The 23 T cell receptor beta chains listed next were all sequenced from one sample in a study of Ad26.COV2.S vaccination and SARS-CoV-2 variants. Profiled with immunoSEQ multiplex PCR; TCRdb holds only in-frame clones, not every one. The sample lists about 390,000 clones, roughly nine tenths occurring once. Treatment given: some 20 received Ad26.COV2.S at low or high dose, single or two shots; 5 received placebo; per-sample allocation not given. Material that was analyzed had been drawn on day 63 after the first vaccine or placebo injection. The sample here was peripheral blood, taken in a trial of Ad26.COV2.S vaccine versus placebo. All receptors derive from a person between 18 and 60 years old who received the Ad26.COV2.S COVID-19 vaccine or a placebo.

About this clone: The same CDR3 also results from other DNA sequences found in this sample. The rearrangement uses TRBV7-2 and TRBJ1-3; D ambiguous. With 1 base removed from V and 1 base from J, the gap between germline ends came to 8 bases. CDR3 size: 15 residues. Germline CDR1 and CDR2: SGHTA and FQGNSA. CDR3 protein: CASSLVGGSGNTIYF. Written as DNA, the CDR3 is TGTGCCAGCAGCTTAGTTGGCGGATCTGGAAACACCATATATTTT.

V is TRBV6-1 and J is TRBJ1-5, with TRBD1 identical over 7 bases. The CDR3 loop spans 16 amino acids. Trimming cost V 4 bases and J 4 bases; bases outside gene matches: 10. From germline, CDR1 is MNHNS and CDR2 SASEGT. CDR3: CASSALRGTPNQPQHF. As DNA, the CDR3 is TGTGCCAGCAGTGCACTCAGGGGGACCCCAAATCAGCCCCAGCATTTT.

The rearrangement links TRBV9 to TRBJ2-2, with 9 positions matching TRBD1. Trimming at V came to 3 bases and at J to 8 bases, leaving 8 bases not matched to a gene. In germline, CDR1 is SGDLS, CDR2 YYNGEE. CDR3 length: 15 amino acids. The CDR3 bases are TGTGCCAGCAGCGGGACAGGGGATGTCGGTGGGGAGCTGTTTTTT. It codes for CASSGTGDVGGELFF.

The chain is built from TRBV5-1 and TRBJ2-5; 10 bases line up with TRBD2. V was clipped by 4 bases and J by 7 bases; unmatched bases: 13. This CDR3 has 16 amino acids. Per the germline V gene, CDR1 is SGHRS and CDR2 is YFSETQ. CDR3: CASSNLAGGSSRTQYF. The CDR3 DNA reads TGCGCCAGCAGCAACTTAGCGGGGGGCTCCTCTCGGACCCAGTACTTC.

The V and J genes are TRBV6-5 and TRBJ2-7, with D perhaps TRBD1 or TRBD2 (7 bases each). V was pared by 5 bases and J by 2 bases, with 16 bases between. Germline V CDR1 and CDR2: MNHEY, SVGAGI. This CDR3 is built from 15 residues. The CDR3 region has the DNA TGTGCCAGCAGTCGACCCCAGGGGGGGACCTACGAGCAGTACTTC. As protein: CASSRPQGGTYEQYF.

This sequence joins TRBV3-1 (or the pseudogene TRBV3-2) and TRBJ2-7, with 10 bases lining up with TRBD1. The CDR3 contains 15 residues. V was pared by 4 bases and J by 5 bases, with 8 bases of the junction left unmatched. From germline, CDR1 is LGHDT and CDR2 YNNKEL (reference sequence). This CDR3 reads CASSPGQGKSHEQYF. DNA for the CDR3: TGTGCCAGCAGCCCGGGACAGGGGAAATCCCACGAGCAGTACTTC.

The V gene is TRBV7-6, the J gene TRBJ1-5; D unclear. The length of the CDR3 is 14 residues. Germline lookup yields CDR1 SGHVS and CDR2 FNYEAQ. Trimming removed 4 bases at V and 0 bases at J, with 7 bases between. CDR3 in amino acids: CASSSTFSNQPQHF. The CDR3 region has the DNA TGTGCCAGCAGCTCCACCTTTAGCAATCAGCCCCAGCATTTT.

The V and J genes are TRBV5-5 and TRBJ2-1; the match to TRBD2 covers 10 bases. Losses at the gene ends were 0 bases for V and 6 bases for J; bases not matched to a gene: 9. Germline CDR1 and CDR2: SGHKS and YYEKEE (reference sequence). The CDR3 covers 17 residues. The CDR3 bases are TGTGCCAGCAGCTTGGTTTTAGTAGCGGGGGGAAGCAATGAGCAGTTCTTC. Its translation: CASSLVLVAGGSNEQFF. Using reference TRBV5-5 and TRBJ2-1 for the parts outside the CDR3, the full variable domain is DAGVTQSPTHLIKTRGQQVTLRCSPISGHKSVSWYQQVLGQGPQFIFQYYEKEERGRGNFPDRFSARQFPNYSSELNVNALLLGDSALYLCASSLVLVAGGSNEQFFGPGTRLTVL.

J is TRBJ2-2 and V is TRBV10-1; weak D call: TRBD1 (6 bases). From germline, CDR1 is WNHNN and CDR2 SYGVQD (reference sequence). Trimming cost V 8 bases and J 1 base, with 8 bases left between them. The CDR3 totals 13 residues. The CDR3 spells CASGTLNTGELFF. As DNA, the CDR3 is TGCGCCAGCGGGACACTGAACACCGGGGAGCTGTTTTTT.

The V and J genes are TRBV5-1 and TRBJ1-5, with D perhaps matching TRBD1 (5 bases). Germline assignment: CDR1 SGHRS and CDR2 YFSETQ. V lost 0 bases and J lost 4, with 11 bases in between. The CDR3 runs to 15 residues. The CDR3 loop reads CASSLGGWGNQPQHF. As DNA, the CDR3 is TGCGCCAGCAGCTTGGGGGGATGGGGGAATCAGCCCCAGCATTTT.

The chain uses TRBV29-1 and TRBJ1-2; no definite D call. The CDR3 spans 13 residues. Trimming removed 1 base at V and 3 bases at J, with 9 bases between. From germline, CDR1 is SQVTM and CDR2 ANQGSEA. CDR3 sequence: CSVEGVVDYGYTF. DNA for the CDR3: TGCAGCGTTGAAGGCGTTGTCGACTATGGCTACACCTTC.

V usage is TRBV7-2 and J usage is TRBJ2-7; possible D gene TRBD2, 5 bases. V was pared by 1 base and J by 0 bases, with 10 bases between. The CDR3 is made up of 15 amino acids. Per the germline V gene, CDR1 is SGHTA and CDR2 is FQGNSA. CDR3 in amino acids: CASSLGGLSSYEQYF. CDR3 sequence (DNA): TGTGCCAGCAGCTTAGGCGGACTGAGCTCCTACGAGCAGTACTTC.

The genes are TRBV27 and TRBJ1-4; D gene uncertain. The germline V gene encodes CDR1 MNHEY and CDR2 SMNVEV (reference sequence). This CDR3 is 16 amino acids long. Between the trimmed V and J ends, which lost 4 bases and 8 bases, there was a span of 20 bases. The CDR3 region has the DNA TGTGCCAGCAGTTCTGTCATGACCAGGACGGGAGAAAAACTGTTTTTT. This gives the protein CASSSVMTRTGEKLFF.

The V and J genes are TRBV4-3 and TRBJ2-3, with D hard to call. Trimming left V 0 bases short and J 4 bases short, with 2 bases between. CDR3 length: 12 residues. The germline gives CDR1 LGHNA, CDR2 YSLEER. The CDR3 sequence: CASSQEADTQYF. The CDR3 DNA is TGCGCCAGCAGCCAAGAAGCAGATACGCAGTATTTT.

The genes are TRBV5-5 and TRBJ2-4, with TRBD1 matching over 10 bases. With 4 bases clipped from V and 4 bases from J, the junction kept 17 bases outside the gene matches. Germline V CDR1 and CDR2: SGHKS, YYEKEE (reference sequence). CDR3 length equals 19 residues. CDR3 DNA sequence: TGTGCCAGCAGCACGGGCAAACGGGGCGGGGACAGGGGAAAAAACATTCAGTACTTC. This codes for CASSTGKRGGDRGKNIQYF.

This clone was seen only a few times. This sequence joins TRBV10-1 and TRBJ1-5; no clear D. In germline, CDR1 is WNHNN, CDR2 SYGVQD (reference sequence). V dropped 8 bases and J dropped 5 bases, with 16 bases sitting between them. The CDR3 loop spans 14 amino acids. Here the CDR3 reads CASSWAVPDQPQHF. The CDR3, as DNA: TGCGCCAGCTCATGGGCCGTACCAGATCAGCCCCAGCATTTT.

The genes are TRBV25-1 and TRBJ1-1, with D unresolved. The CDR3 spans 13 residues. Looked up from germline, CDR1 is MGHDK and CDR2 is SYGVNS. V dropped 7 bases and J dropped 7 bases, with 16 bases sitting between them. The CDR3 loop reads CASKSPGVDEAFF. Here the CDR3 DNA reads TGTGCCAGCAAGAGCCCCGGGGTGGATGAAGCTTTCTTT.

This clone was observed once. As DNA, the CDR3 is TGCGCCAGCAGTCCCTGGACAGGGGGAGTTGCTTTCTTT. As protein: CASSPWTGGVAFF. The rearrangement joins TRBV10-1 to TRBJ1-1, with 10 bases aligning to TRBD1. Germline V gives CDR1 WNHNN, CDR2 SYGVQD (reference sequence). The CDR3 is 13 residues long. V was clipped by 5 bases and J by 11 bases; unmatched bases: 8.

This clone was seen only a few times. One junction end disagrees with the germline gene, perhaps due to a read error. J is TRBJ1-5 and V is TRBV2; maybe TRBD1 (6 bases). CDR1 SNHLY and CDR2 FYNNEI come from the germline V gene. This CDR3 has 14 amino acids. In nucleotides, the CDR3 is TGTGCCAGCAGCGAAGACAGGCCTAATCAGCCCCAGCATTTT. This sequence encodes CASSEDRPNQPQHF.

The rearrangement joins TRBV19 to TRBJ1-2; D remains ambiguous. This CDR3 region has 16 residues. From germline, CDR1 is LNHDA and CDR2 SQIVND (reference sequence). The V end lost 4 bases, the J end lost 0 bases, and 15 bases lay between the germline ends. The CDR3 DNA reads TGTGCCAGTAGTACCTCTAGGACGCAACCTAACTATGGCTACACCTTC. As protein: CASSTSRTQPNYGYTF.

The chain links TRBV11-3 to TRBJ2-3; the match to TRBD1 covers 9 bases. Germline loops: CDR1 SGHNT, CDR2 YENEEA. The CDR3 contains 15 residues. Germline trimming cut 5 bases from V and 3 bases from J; bases unmatched to any gene: 6. The CDR3 reads CASSGTGYTTDTQYF. In nucleotides, the CDR3 is TGTGCCAGCAGCGGGACAGGGTATACTACAGATACGCAGTATTTT. The entire variable domain, with the rest obtained from reference TRBV11-3 and TRBJ2-3, is as follows: EAGVVQSPRYKIIEKKQPVAFWCNPISGHNTLYWYLQNLGQGPELLIRYENEEAVDDSQLPKDRFSAERLKGVDSTLKIQPAELGDSAVYLCASSGTGYTTDTQYFGPGTRLTVL.

The chain couples TRBV6-5 to TRBJ2-7; either TRBD1 or TRBD2 may supply D (6 bases each). Trimming cost V 8 bases and J 2 bases, with 13 bases left between them. The V gene's germline CDR1 is MNHEY and CDR2 SVGAGI. The CDR3 runs to 13 residues. CDR3 coding DNA: TGTGCCAGCGCAGGGGCGGGACCCTACGAGCAGTACTTC. Protein sequence: CASAGAGPYEQYF.

This chain uses TRBV18 with TRBJ1-5, with 7 bases identical to TRBD1. The CDR3 runs to 14 residues. The trim removed 2 bases at V and 6 bases at J, leaving 4 bases unmatched. CDR1 is KGHSH, CDR2 LQKENI, per germline. CDR3 region: CASSPAQGSQPQHF. The CDR3, as DNA: TGTGCCAGCTCACCAGCACAGGGGTCTCAGCCCCAGCATTTT.